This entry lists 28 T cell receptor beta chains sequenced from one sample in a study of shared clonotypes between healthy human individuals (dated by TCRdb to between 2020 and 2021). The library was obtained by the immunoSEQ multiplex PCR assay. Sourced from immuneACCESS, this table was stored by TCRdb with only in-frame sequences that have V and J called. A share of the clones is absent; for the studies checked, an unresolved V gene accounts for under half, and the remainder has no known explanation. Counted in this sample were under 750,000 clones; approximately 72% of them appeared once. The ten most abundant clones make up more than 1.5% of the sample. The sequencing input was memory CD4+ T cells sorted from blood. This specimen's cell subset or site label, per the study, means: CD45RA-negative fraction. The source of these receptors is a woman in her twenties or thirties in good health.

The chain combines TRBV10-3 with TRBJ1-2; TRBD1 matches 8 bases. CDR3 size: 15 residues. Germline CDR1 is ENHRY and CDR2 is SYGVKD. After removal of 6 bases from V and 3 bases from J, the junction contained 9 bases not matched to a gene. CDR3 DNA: TGTGCCATCAGCCTGAGGACAGGGCTTCACTATGGCTACACCTTC. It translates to CAISLRTGLHYGYTF.

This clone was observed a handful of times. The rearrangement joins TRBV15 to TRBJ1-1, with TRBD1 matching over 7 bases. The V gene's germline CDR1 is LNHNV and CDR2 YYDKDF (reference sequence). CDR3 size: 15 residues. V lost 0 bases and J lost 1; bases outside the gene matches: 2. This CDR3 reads CATSRDPGGNTEAFF. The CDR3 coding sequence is TGTGCCACCAGCAGAGACCCAGGGGGGAACACTGAAGCTTTCTTT.

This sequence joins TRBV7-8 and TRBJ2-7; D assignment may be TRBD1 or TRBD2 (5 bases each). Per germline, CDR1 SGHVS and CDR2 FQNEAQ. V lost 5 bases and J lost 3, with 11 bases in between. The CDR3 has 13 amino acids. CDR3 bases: TGTGCCAGCAGCCCACGTGGGGGCTACGAGCAGTACTTC. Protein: CASSPRGGYEQYF.

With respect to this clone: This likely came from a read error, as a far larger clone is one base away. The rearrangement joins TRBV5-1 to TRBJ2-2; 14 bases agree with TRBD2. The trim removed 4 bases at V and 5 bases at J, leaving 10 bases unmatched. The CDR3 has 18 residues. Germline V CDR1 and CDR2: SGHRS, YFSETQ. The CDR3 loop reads CASSQGGLAGVGTGELFF. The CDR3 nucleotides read TGCGCCAGCAGCCAAGGGGGACTAGCGGGAGTAGGTACCGGGGAGCTGTTTTTT.

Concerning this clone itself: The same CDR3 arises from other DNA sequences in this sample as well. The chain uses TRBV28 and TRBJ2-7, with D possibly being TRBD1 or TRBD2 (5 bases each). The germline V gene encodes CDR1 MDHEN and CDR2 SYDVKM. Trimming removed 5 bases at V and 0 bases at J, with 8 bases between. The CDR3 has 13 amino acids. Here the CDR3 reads CASSPGSSYEQYF. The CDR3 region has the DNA TGTGCCAGCAGTCCAGGGAGCTCCTACGAGCAGTACTTC.

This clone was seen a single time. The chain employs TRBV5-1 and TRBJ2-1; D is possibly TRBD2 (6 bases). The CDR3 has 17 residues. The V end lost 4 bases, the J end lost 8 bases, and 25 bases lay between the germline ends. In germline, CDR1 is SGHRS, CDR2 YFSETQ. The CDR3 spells CASSPGVSGVAIDEQFF. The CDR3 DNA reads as TGCGCCAGCAGCCCGGGAGTTTCGGGAGTAGCGATCGATGAGCAGTTCTTC.

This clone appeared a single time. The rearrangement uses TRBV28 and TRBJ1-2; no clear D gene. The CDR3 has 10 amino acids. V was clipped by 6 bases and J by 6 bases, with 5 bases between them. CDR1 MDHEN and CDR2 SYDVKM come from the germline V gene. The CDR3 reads CASRQNGYTF. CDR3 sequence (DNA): TGTGCCAGCAGACAGAATGGCTACACCTTC.

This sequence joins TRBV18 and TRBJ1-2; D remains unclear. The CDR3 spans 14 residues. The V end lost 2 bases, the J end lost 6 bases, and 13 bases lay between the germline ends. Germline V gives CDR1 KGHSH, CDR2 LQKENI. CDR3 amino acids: CASSPAENPNGYTF. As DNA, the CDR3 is TGTGCCAGCTCACCAGCCGAAAACCCTAATGGCTACACCTTC.

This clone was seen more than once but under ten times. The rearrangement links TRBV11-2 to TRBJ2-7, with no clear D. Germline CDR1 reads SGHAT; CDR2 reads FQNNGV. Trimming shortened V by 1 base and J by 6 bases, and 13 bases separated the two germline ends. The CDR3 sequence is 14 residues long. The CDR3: CASSLVPLFSEQYF. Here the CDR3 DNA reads TGTGCCAGCAGCTTAGTACCGCTGTTCAGCGAGCAGTACTTC.

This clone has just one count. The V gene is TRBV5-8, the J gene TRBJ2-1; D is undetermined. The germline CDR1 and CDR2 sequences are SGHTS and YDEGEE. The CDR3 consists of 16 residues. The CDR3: CAVQNRPSSFYNEQFF. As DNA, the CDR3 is TGTGCAGTTCAAAATCGGCCCAGTAGTTTCTACAATGAGCAGTTCTTC.

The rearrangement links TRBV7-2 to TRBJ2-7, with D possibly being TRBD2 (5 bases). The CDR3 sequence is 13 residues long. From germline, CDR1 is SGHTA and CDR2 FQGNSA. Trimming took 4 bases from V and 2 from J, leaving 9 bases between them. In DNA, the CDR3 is TGTGCCAGCAGCTCCGGGAACCCCTACGAGCAGTACTTC. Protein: CASSSGNPYEQYF. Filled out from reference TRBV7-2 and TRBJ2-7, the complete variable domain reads GAGVSQSPSNKVTEKGKDVELRCDPISGHTALYWYRQSLGQGLEFLIYFQGNSAPDKSGLPSDRFSAERTGGSVSTLTIQRTQQEDSAVYLCASSSGNPYEQYFGPGTRLTVT.

In DNA form, the CDR3 reads TGTGCCAGCAGTGAAAGCCAGGGATCCTACAATGAGCAGTTCTTC. Protein sequence: CASSESQGSYNEQFF. The chain joins TRBV25-1 to TRBJ2-1; D may be TRBD1 (5 bases). The germline CDR1 and CDR2 sequences are MGHDK and SYGVNS. The CDR3 loop spans 15 amino acids. Trimming stripped 2 bases from V and 1 base from J, with 9 bases between.

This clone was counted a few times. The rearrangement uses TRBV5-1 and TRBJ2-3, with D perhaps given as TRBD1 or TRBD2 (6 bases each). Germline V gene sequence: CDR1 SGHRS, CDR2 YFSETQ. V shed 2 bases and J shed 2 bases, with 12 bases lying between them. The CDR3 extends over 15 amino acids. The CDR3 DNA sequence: TGCGCCAGCAGCTTACAGGGACTCAACACAGATACGCAGTATTTT. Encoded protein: CASSLQGLNTDTQYF.

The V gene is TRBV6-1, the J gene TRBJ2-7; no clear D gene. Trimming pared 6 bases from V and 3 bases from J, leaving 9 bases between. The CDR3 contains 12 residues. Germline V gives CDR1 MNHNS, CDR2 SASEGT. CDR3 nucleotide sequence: TGTGCCAGCAGCGCGGACCTCTACGAGCAGTACTTC. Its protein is CASSADLYEQYF.

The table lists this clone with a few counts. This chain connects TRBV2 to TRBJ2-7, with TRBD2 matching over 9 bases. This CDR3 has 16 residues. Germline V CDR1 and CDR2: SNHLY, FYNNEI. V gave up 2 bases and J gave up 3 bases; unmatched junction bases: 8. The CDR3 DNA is TGTGCCAGCAGTGAACAGTTAGCGGGAGTACTCTACGAGCAGTACTTC. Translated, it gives CASSEQLAGVLYEQYF.

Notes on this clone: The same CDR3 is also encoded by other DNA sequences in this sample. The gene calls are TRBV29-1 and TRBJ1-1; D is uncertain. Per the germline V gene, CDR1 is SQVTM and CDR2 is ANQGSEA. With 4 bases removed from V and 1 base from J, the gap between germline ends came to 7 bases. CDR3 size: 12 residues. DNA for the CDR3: TGCAGCGTTGCTCGGGGGAACACTGAAGCTTTCTTT. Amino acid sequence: CSVARGNTEAFF. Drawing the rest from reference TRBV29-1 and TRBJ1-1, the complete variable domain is SAVISQKPSRDICQRGTSLTIQCQVDSQVTMMFWYRQQPGQSLTLIATANQGSEATYESGFVIDKFPISRPNLTFSTLTVSNMSPEDSSIYLCSVARGNTEAFFGQGTRLTVV.

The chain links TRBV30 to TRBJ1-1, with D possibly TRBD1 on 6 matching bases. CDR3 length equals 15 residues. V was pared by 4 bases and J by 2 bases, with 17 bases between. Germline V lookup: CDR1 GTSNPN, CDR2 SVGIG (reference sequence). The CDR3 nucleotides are TGTGCCTGGATTGAGGGGAGGACAGCTAACACTGAAGCTTTCTTT. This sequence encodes CAWIEGRTANTEAFF.

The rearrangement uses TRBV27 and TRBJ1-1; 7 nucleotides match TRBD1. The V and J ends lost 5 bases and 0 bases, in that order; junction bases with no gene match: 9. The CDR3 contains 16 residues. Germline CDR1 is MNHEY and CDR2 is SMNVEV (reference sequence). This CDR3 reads CASSATQGPLNTEAFF. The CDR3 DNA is TGTGCCAGCAGTGCTACACAGGGGCCCCTGAACACTGAAGCTTTCTTT.

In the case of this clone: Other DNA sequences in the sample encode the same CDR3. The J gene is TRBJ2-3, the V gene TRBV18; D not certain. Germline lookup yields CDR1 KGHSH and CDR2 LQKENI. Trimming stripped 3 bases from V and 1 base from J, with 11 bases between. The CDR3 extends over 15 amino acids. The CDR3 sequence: CASSPDLSGTDTQYF. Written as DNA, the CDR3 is TGTGCCAGCTCACCGGACCTCTCGGGCACAGATACGCAGTATTTT.

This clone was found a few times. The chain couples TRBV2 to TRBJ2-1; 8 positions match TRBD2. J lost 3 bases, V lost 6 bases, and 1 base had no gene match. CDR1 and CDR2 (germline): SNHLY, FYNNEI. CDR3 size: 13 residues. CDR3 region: CASSLAGYNEQFF. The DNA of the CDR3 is TGTGCCAGCAGCCTAGCGGGCTACAATGAGCAGTTCTTC.

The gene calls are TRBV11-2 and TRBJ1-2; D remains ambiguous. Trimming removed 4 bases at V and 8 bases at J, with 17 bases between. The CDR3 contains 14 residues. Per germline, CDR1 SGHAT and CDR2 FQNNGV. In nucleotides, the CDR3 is TGTGCCAGCAGCTCCGGGCTCCACACGGGGGGCTACACCTTC. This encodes CASSSGLHTGGYTF.

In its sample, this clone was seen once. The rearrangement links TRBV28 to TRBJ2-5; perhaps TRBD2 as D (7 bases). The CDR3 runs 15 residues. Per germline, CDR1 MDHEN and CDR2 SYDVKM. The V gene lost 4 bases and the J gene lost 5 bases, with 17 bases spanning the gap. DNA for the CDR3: TGTGCCAGCAGTTCCAATATGGGGGGGCCTGAGACCCAGTACTTC. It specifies CASSSNMGGPETQYF.

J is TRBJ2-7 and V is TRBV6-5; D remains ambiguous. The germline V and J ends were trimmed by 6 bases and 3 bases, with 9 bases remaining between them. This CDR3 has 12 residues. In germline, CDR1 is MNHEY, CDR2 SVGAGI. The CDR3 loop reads CASSRDNYEQYF. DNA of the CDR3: TGTGCCAGCAGCCGCGACAACTACGAGCAGTACTTC.

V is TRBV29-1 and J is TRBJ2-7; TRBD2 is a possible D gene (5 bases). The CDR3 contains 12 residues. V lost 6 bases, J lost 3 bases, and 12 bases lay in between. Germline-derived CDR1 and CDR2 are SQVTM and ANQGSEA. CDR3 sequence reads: CSVSEVGYEQYF. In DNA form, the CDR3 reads TGCAGCGTGTCGGAGGTTGGCTACGAGCAGTACTTC.

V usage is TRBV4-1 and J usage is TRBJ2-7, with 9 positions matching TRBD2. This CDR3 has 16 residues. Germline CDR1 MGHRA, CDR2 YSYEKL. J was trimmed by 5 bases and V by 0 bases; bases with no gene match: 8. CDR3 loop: CASSQDRAGGPHEQYF. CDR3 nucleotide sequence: TGCGCCAGCAGCCAAGATAGGGCGGGAGGGCCGCACGAGCAGTACTTC.

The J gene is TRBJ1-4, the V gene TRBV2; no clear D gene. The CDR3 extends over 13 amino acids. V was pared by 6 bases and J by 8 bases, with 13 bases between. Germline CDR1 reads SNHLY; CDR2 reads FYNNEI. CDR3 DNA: TGTGCCAGCAGGATTGGGGTGCGGGAAAAACTGTTTTTT. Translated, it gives CASRIGVREKLFF.

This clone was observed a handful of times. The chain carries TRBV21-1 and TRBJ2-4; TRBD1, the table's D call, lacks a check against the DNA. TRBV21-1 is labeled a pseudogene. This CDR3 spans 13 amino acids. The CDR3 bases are TGTGCCCGCCCCAGGACAGATAAAAACATTCAGTACTTC. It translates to CARPRTDKNIQYF.

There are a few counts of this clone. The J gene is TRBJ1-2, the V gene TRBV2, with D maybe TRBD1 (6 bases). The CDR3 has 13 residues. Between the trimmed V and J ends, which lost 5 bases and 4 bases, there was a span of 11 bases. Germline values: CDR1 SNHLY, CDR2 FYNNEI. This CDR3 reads CASSRQDLYGYTF. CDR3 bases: TGTGCCAGCAGTAGACAGGACCTCTATGGCTACACCTTC.